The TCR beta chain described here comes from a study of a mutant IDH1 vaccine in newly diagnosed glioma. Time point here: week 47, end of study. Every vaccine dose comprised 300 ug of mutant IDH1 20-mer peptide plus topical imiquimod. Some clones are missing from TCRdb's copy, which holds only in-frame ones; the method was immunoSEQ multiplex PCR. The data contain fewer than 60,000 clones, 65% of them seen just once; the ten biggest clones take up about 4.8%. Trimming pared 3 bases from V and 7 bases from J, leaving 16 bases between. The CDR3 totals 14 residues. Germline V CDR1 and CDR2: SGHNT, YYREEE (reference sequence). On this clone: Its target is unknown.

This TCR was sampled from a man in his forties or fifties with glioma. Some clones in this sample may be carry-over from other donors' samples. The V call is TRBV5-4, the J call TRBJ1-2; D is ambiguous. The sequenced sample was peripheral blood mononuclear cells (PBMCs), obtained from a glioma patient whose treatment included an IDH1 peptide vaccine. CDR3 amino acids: CASSSDGARFGYTF. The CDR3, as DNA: TGTGCCAGCAGCTCCGACGGAGCCCGTTTTGGCTACACCTTC.